Listed below are T cell receptor beta chains from one sample, sequenced in a study of blood T cell repertoires in COVID-19. Clones were read by immunoSEQ multiplex PCR, and TCRdb kept only the in-frame ones, dropping some. The data contain about 270,000 clones, 85% to 90% of them seen just once; the ten biggest clones take up under 2.5%. Material for sequencing was PBMCs or T cells enriched from blood (not recorded which). Source of these receptors: a young woman who had recovered from COVID-19. Each CDR3 is given with its conserved first and last residue. The order of the fields is V gene, J gene, D gene, CDR3 DNA, CDR3 protein. The D gene is left open where the match is weak.

TRBV3-1/TRBV3-2	TRBJ1-2	-	TGTGCCAGCAGCCGCACGGGGGATGGCTACACCTTC	CASSRTGDGYTF
TRBV9	TRBJ2-3	TRBD2	TGTGCCAGCAGCCCATGGACTAGCGGGGGGCTCCCAGATACGCAGTATTTT	CASSPWTSGGLPDTQYF
TRBV5-1	TRBJ2-7	-	TGCGCCAGCAGCTGGGGGGTGACTAGTAGTGCCTACGAGCAGTACTTC	CASSWGVTSSAYEQYF
TRBV27	TRBJ2-5	TRBD2	TGTGCCAGCAGTTTAGCGGGGGGAACTAAGTCGGGCCAGTACTTC	CASSLAGGTKSGQYF
TRBV12-3/TRBV12-4	TRBJ2-5	TRBD2	TGTGCCAGCAGTCGACTAGCGGGAGAGACCCAGTACTTC	CASSRLAGETQYF
TRBV27	TRBJ2-7	-	TGTGCCAGCAGATTGACAGGCGATGGGGTCTACGAGCAGTACTTC	CASRLTGDGVYEQYF
TRBV6-1	TRBJ2-7	-	TGTGCCAGCAGTGACAGCCGGGGATCCTACGAGCAGTACTTC	CASSDSRGSYEQYF
TRBV4-1	TRBJ2-1	TRBD1	TGCGCCAGCAGCCAAGTGACAGGGTCATCCTACAATGAGCAGTTCTTC	CASSQVTGSSYNEQFF
TRBV9	TRBJ2-1	TRBD2	TGTGCCAGCAGCGTAGCTTTGGCTAGCGGGTCCTACAATGAGCAGTTCTTC	CASSVALASGSYNEQFF
TRBV6-4	TRBJ2-7	TRBD1	TGTGCCAGCAATCGGGACAGGGGGCTCCACTACGAGCAGTACTTC	CASNRDRGLHYEQYF
TRBV27	TRBJ1-2	TRBD1	TGTGCCAGCAGGCCGGGACAGTACTATGGCTACACCTTC	CASRPGQYYGYTF